Each of the 30 T cell receptor beta chains below was sequenced from the same sample in a study of blood T cell repertoires in COVID-19. Sequencing used immunoSEQ multiplex PCR; TCRdb keeps in-frame clones, though not all of them. The table has about 120,000 clones, approximately 88% seen once. Sequenced material: peripheral blood. These receptors originate from a woman aged 70 to 79 with acute or convalescent COVID-19.

J is TRBJ1-1 and V is TRBV2; 7 nucleotides align to TRBD1. Germline trimming cut 7 bases from V and 8 bases from J; bases unmatched to any gene: 13. The CDR3 extends over 14 amino acids. Germline-derived CDR1 and CDR2 are SNHLY and FYNNEI. CDR3 in amino acids: CASTAGQVRGEAFF. The CDR3 DNA sequence: TGTGCCAGCACCGCCGGACAGGTACGAGGAGAAGCTTTCTTT.

V is TRBV7-8 and J is TRBJ1-4, with D unresolved. This CDR3 region has 13 residues. V was clipped by 5 bases and J by 5 bases, with 9 bases between them. The germline V gene encodes CDR1 SGHVS and CDR2 FQNEAQ. In DNA, the CDR3 is TGTGCCAGCAGCCCCACGGGAAATGAAAAACTGTTTTTT. As protein: CASSPTGNEKLFF.

The rearrangement uses TRBV7-3 and TRBJ2-6; possible D gene TRBD2, 6 bases. CDR1 is SGHTA, CDR2 FQGTGA, per germline. V dropped 9 bases and J dropped 4 bases, with 25 bases sitting between them. CDR3 length: 18 amino acids. The CDR3 sequence is CASHAGTPEVTGANVLTF. The CDR3 nucleotides are TGTGCCAGTCACGCGGGGACCCCGGAAGTGACCGGGGCCAACGTCCTGACTTTC. Full variable domain (rest looked up from reference TRBV7-3 and TRBJ2-6): GAGVSQTPSNKVTEKGKYVELRCDPISGHTALYWYRQSLGQGPEFLIYFQGTGAADDSGLPNDRFFAVRPEGSVSTLKIQRTERGDSAVYLCASHAGTPEVTGANVLTFGAGSRLTVL.

In its sample, this clone was seen a few times. This chain uses TRBV5-1 with TRBJ2-2; 7 nucleotides align to TRBD1. V shed 4 bases, J shed 6 bases, and the junction held 15 bases outside the gene matches. CDR1 SGHRS and CDR2 YFSETQ come from the germline V gene. The CDR3 consists of 17 residues. The DNA of the CDR3 is TGCGCCAGCAGCCCCCGAACAGGGACAGTTTCTGCCGGGGAGCTGTTTTTT. Encoded protein: CASSPRTGTVSAGELFF.

This clone was detected a few times. The chain combines TRBV5-4 with TRBJ1-2, with 7 positions matching TRBD1. Looked up from germline, CDR1 is SGHNT and CDR2 is YYREEE (reference sequence). Trimming took 4 bases from V and 6 from J; bases not matched to a gene: 12. The CDR3 covers 15 residues. CDR3: CASSPPDLTGNGYTF. The CDR3 DNA reads as TGTGCCAGCAGCCCCCCGGACTTGACAGGGAATGGCTACACCTTC.

V gene TRBV5-1 combines with J gene TRBJ2-7; 8 bases map to TRBD1. Losses at the gene ends were 1 base for V and 5 bases for J; bases not matched to a gene: 5. Germline V CDR1 and CDR2: SGHRS, YFSETQ. The CDR3 covers 14 residues. The DNA for the CDR3 is TGCGCCAGCAGCTTGCAGACAGGGGTCAACGAGCAGTACTTC. Translating gives CASSLQTGVNEQYF. The full variable domain, its missing parts supplied by reference TRBV5-1 and TRBJ2-7, is KAGVTQTPRYLIKTRGQQVTLSCSPISGHRSVSWYQQTPGQGLQFLFEYFSETQRNKGNFPGRFSGRQFSNSRSEMNVSTLELGDSALYLCASSLQTGVNEQYFGPGTRLTVT.

The rearrangement uses TRBV5-1 and TRBJ1-1; possibly TRBD1 for D (5 bases). V was shortened by 0 bases and J by 0 bases, with 15 bases between the two germline ends. The CDR3 is 17 amino acids. CDR1 SGHRS and CDR2 YFSETQ come from the germline V gene. CDR3 in DNA: TGCGCCAGCAGCTTGGCAGAAGGGGCATGGGTGAACACTGAAGCTTTCTTT. Residues: CASSLAEGAWVNTEAFF.

This rearrangement joins TRBV5-4 to TRBJ2-1, with TRBD2 matching 11 bases. The CDR3 covers 15 residues. The junction had 5 bases not matched to a gene; V was cut back by 2 bases and J by 7 bases. Germline lookup yields CDR1 SGHNT and CDR2 YYREEE (reference sequence). CDR3 nucleotides: TGTGCCAGCAGCTTACTAGCGGGAGTAGGAAATGAGCAGTTCTTC. As protein: CASSLLAGVGNEQFF.

This chain links TRBV7-9 with TRBJ2-1, with D possibly TRBD2 on 5 matching bases. CDR1 and CDR2 (germline): SEHNR, FQNEAQ (reference sequence). This CDR3 region has 12 residues. Trimming removed 5 bases at V and 5 bases at J, with 7 bases between. This CDR3 is CASSLGNNEQFF. CDR3 DNA: TGTGCCAGCAGCCTCGGGAACAATGAGCAGTTCTTC.

The DNA for the CDR3 is TGTGCCAGCAGCTTGGGACTAGCGGACAATGAGCAGTTCTTC. Protein sequence: CASSLGLADNEQFF. V gene TRBV11-2 combines with J gene TRBJ2-1; 11 nucleotides match TRBD2. After removal of 3 bases from V and 5 bases from J, the junction contained 0 bases not matched to a gene. Per the germline V gene, CDR1 is SGHAT and CDR2 is FQNNGV. The CDR3 has 14 residues. Full variable domain (missing parts from reference TRBV11-2 and TRBJ2-1): EAGVAQSPRYKIIEKRQSVAFWCNPISGHATLYWYQQILGQGPKLLIQFQNNGVVDDSQLPKDRFSAERLKGVDSTLKIQPAKLEDSAVYLCASSLGLADNEQFFGPGTRLTVL.

The chain is built from TRBV11-3 and TRBJ2-5, with D tentatively TRBD2 (6 bases). Germline CDR1 reads SGHNT; CDR2 reads YENEEA. The V end lost 0 bases, the J end lost 5 bases, and 16 bases lay between the germline ends. This CDR3 has 16 residues. CDR3 bases: TGTGCCAGCAGCTTAGAAGGTTTAGGCGGAGGGGAGACCCAGTACTTC. This translates into CASSLEGLGGGETQYF. The full variable domain, completed using reference TRBV11-3 and TRBJ2-5, is EAGVVQSPRYKIIEKKQPVAFWCNPISGHNTLYWYLQNLGQGPELLIRYENEEAVDDSQLPKDRFSAERLKGVDSTLKIQPAELGDSAVYLCASSLEGLGGGETQYFGPGTRLLVL.

V is TRBV18 and J is TRBJ1-5, with D maybe TRBD1 (6 bases). V shed 1 base and J shed 2 bases, with 18 bases lying between them. This CDR3 is 18 amino acids long. Germline CDR1 is KGHSH and CDR2 is LQKENI. The CDR3 is CASSPRMIGGEGNQPQHF. CDR3 nucleotides: TGTGCCAGCTCACCACGAATGATAGGGGGGGAAGGCAATCAGCCCCAGCATTTT.

The chain is built from TRBV6-2 or TRBV6-3 and TRBJ2-2; D is uncertain. In germline, CDR1 is MNHEY, CDR2 SVGEGT. This CDR3 region has 13 residues. The V end was cut by 5 bases, the J end by 3 bases, with 7 bases between. In DNA form, the CDR3 reads TGTGCCAGCAGTCTAGAGTACACCGGGGAGCTGTTTTTT. The encoded protein is CASSLEYTGELFF.

This clone is a singleton in its sample. The V and J genes are TRBV3-1 (or the pseudogene TRBV3-2) and TRBJ2-1; 8 positions agree with TRBD2. CDR3 length equals 15 residues. V shed 4 bases and J 4 bases; nucleotides not matched to a gene: 6. Germline V CDR1 and CDR2: LGHDT, YNNKEL (reference sequence). The CDR3 loop is CASSPLAGPYNEQFF. In DNA form, the CDR3 reads TGTGCCAGCAGCCCTCTAGCGGGCCCATACAATGAGCAGTTCTTC.

J is TRBJ1-1 and V is TRBV18, with D perhaps matching TRBD1 (6 bases). The length of the CDR3 is 14 residues. V was clipped by 2 bases and J by 3 bases, with 10 bases between them. Germline CDR1 and CDR2: KGHSH and LQKENI. CDR3 protein: CASSPKGGDTEAFF. In DNA form, the CDR3 reads TGTGCCAGCTCACCAAAGGGGGGGGACACTGAAGCTTTCTTT.

The chain links TRBV30 to TRBJ2-7; possibly TRBD2 for D (6 bases). This CDR3 comprises 13 residues. Germline CDR1 and CDR2: GTSNPN and SVGIG (reference sequence). The V gene lost 5 bases and the J gene lost 8 bases, with 19 bases spanning the gap. The CDR3 coding sequence is TGTGCCTGGGGACGGGACTCACTTCGCAAGCAGTACTTC. Translating gives CAWGRDSLRKQYF.

The V gene is TRBV30, the J gene TRBJ1-2, with D possibly matching TRBD1 (6 bases). The V gene lost 0 bases and the J gene lost 6 bases, with 11 bases spanning the gap. Germline values: CDR1 GTSNPN, CDR2 SVGIG (reference sequence). The CDR3 spans 13 residues. The CDR3, as DNA: TGTGCCTGGAGTGTAACCCACAGGGATGGCTACACCTTC. Its translation: CAWSVTHRDGYTF.

In its sample, this clone was seen a few times. In DNA form, the CDR3 reads TGTGCCAGCGAAGGTAGCGGGAACACCGGGGAGCTGTTTTTT. Protein product: CASEGSGNTGELFF. V and J are TRBV28 and TRBJ2-2, with a possible D match to TRBD2 (6 bases). The germline gives CDR1 MDHEN, CDR2 SYDVKM. The CDR3 runs to 14 residues. V shed 8 bases and J shed 1 base, with 11 bases lying between them.

The chain carries TRBV6-2 or TRBV6-3 and TRBJ1-6; perhaps TRBD1 as D (5 bases). CDR3 length: 21 amino acids. CDR1 and CDR2 from the germline V gene are MNHEY and SVGEGT. V lost 0 bases, J lost 3 bases, and 24 bases lay in between. The DNA of the CDR3 is TGTGCCAGCAGTTACTCGTCGGGGGGACGGGAAGGCTCCCTCTATAATTCACCCCTCCACTTT. As protein: CASSYSSGGREGSLYNSPLHF.

For the CDR3, the DNA is TGCGCCAGCAGCTATGGGACAGGGTCGAGCTCCTACGAGCAGTACTTC. Amino acid sequence: CASSYGTGSSSYEQYF. This rearrangement joins TRBV5-1 to TRBJ2-7; 9 nucleotides align to TRBD1. The CDR3 is made up of 16 amino acids. Germline V gives CDR1 SGHRS, CDR2 YFSETQ. With V trimmed by 3 bases and J by 0 bases, 7 bases remained unmatched. The full variable domain, completed using reference TRBV5-1 and TRBJ2-7, is KAGVTQTPRYLIKTRGQQVTLSCSPISGHRSVSWYQQTPGQGLQFLFEYFSETQRNKGNFPGRFSGRQFSNSRSEMNVSTLELGDSALYLCASSYGTGSSSYEQYFGPGTRLTVT.

The V gene is TRBV9, the J gene TRBJ1-3; D may be TRBD1 (6 bases). Germline V gene data show CDR1 as SGDLS and CDR2 as YYNGEE. The V end was cut by 0 bases, the J end by 3 bases, with 10 bases between. CDR3 length: 15 residues. CDR3 region: CASSVAGQRGNTIYF. The CDR3 DNA sequence: TGTGCCAGCAGCGTAGCTGGACAGCGTGGAAACACCATATATTTT.

The V gene is TRBV5-1, the J gene TRBJ2-2, with 8 bases aligning to TRBD1. There are 15 residues in the CDR3. The V segment lost 4 bases and the J segment 0 bases; nucleotides outside the gene matches: 2. Germline CDR1 reads SGHRS; CDR2 reads YFSETQ. The CDR3 bases are TGCGCCAGCAGCACAGGGGGAGCGAACACCGGGGAGCTGTTTTTT. Protein: CASSTGGANTGELFF.

This clone appeared once. This sequence joins TRBV6-5 and TRBJ2-3; 7 positions agree with TRBD1. With 4 bases clipped from V and 1 base from J, the junction kept 5 bases outside the gene matches. The CDR3 spans 15 residues. In germline, CDR1 is MNHEY, CDR2 SVGAGI. The CDR3 coding sequence is TGTGCCAGCAGTTTTAGGGGGCCGGGCACAGATACGCAGTATTTT. This codes for CASSFRGPGTDTQYF.

The J gene is TRBJ2-5, the V gene TRBV6-6, with 9 bases that match TRBD2. After removal of 0 bases from V and 9 bases from J, the junction contained 2 bases not matched to a gene. The length of the CDR3 is 13 residues. The germline CDR1 and CDR2 sequences are MNHNY and SVGAGI (reference sequence). The CDR3 here is CASSYSERGAQYF. CDR3 sequence (DNA): TGTGCCAGCAGTTACTCGGAGCGGGGGGCCCAGTACTTC.

J is TRBJ2-7 and V is TRBV5-4; 9 bases fit TRBD2. Trimming took 1 base from V and 5 from J; bases not matched to a gene: 7. Germline V lookup: CDR1 SGHNT, CDR2 YYREEE (reference sequence). This CDR3 is 15 amino acids long. The CDR3 protein is CASSLRAGGFHEQYF. The CDR3 nucleotides read TGTGCCAGCAGCTTGAGGGCGGGGGGGTTCCACGAGCAGTACTTC.

This sequence joins TRBV6-1 and TRBJ2-3; 11 nucleotides agree with TRBD2. The CDR3 runs 17 residues. V was pared by 0 bases and J by 2 bases, with 4 bases of the junction left unmatched. The germline CDR1 and CDR2 sequences are MNHNS and SASEGT. CDR3 coding DNA: TGTGCCAGCAGTGAAGCGTCTAGCGGGGGGCTCACAGATACGCAGTATTTT. This sequence encodes CASSEASSGGLTDTQYF.

V and J are TRBV7-8 and TRBJ2-7; TRBD1 is a possible D gene (6 bases). The V end lost 4 bases, the J end lost 12 bases, and 19 bases lay between the germline ends. The CDR3 is 13 residues long. CDR1 and CDR2 (germline): SGHVS, FQNEAQ. As DNA, the CDR3 is TGTGCCAGCAGCTCAAGGCGGACAGTCAACCTGTACTTC. As protein: CASSSRRTVNLYF.

This sequence joins TRBV28 and TRBJ1-3; 7 nucleotides match TRBD1. The CDR3 is 15 residues long. Germline assignment: CDR1 MDHEN and CDR2 SYDVKM. Losses at the gene ends were 4 bases for V and 2 bases for J; bases not matched to a gene: 5. The DNA of the CDR3 is TGTGCCAGCAGTTCTCAGACAGGGCCTGGAAACACCATATATTTT. Translated: CASSSQTGPGNTIYF.

The genes are TRBV9 and TRBJ2-2; possibly TRBD2 for D (7 bases). V was cut by 0 bases and J by 4 bases, with 13 bases left in between. The CDR3 loop spans 16 amino acids. Germline loops: CDR1 SGDLS, CDR2 YYNGEE. The CDR3 is CASSVAGGASTGELFF. In DNA form, the CDR3 reads TGTGCCAGCAGCGTAGCGGGGGGCGCGAGCACCGGGGAGCTGTTTTTT.

The chain recombines TRBV29-1 with TRBJ1-5, with 7 bases fitting TRBD1. With V trimmed by 4 bases and J by 7 bases, 4 bases remained unmatched. Germline V gene sequence: CDR1 SQVTM, CDR2 ANQGSEA. The CDR3 is 12 amino acids. The CDR3, as DNA: TGCAGCGTTGGACAGGGAGACCAGCCCCAGCATTTT. Translating gives CSVGQGDQPQHF. Together with reference TRBV29-1 and TRBJ1-5, the CDR3 gives the full variable domain: SAVISQKPSRDICQRGTSLTIQCQVDSQVTMMFWYRQQPGQSLTLIATANQGSEATYESGFVIDKFPISRPNLTFSTLTVSNMSPEDSSIYLCSVGQGDQPQHFGDGTRLSIL.